This T cell receptor (beta chain) was recorded in a study of technical replicates of blood from a few donors. Produced via immunoSEQ multiplex PCR; TCRdb's table is partial and in-frame only. The sample lists 95,000 to 100,000 clones; 96% were seen once. J lost 3 bases, V lost 6 bases, and 10 bases had no gene match. Germline values: CDR1 LNHDA, CDR2 SQIVND (reference sequence). The CDR3 is made up of 15 amino acids. The origin of this receptor is a human donor in good health. This chain connects TRBV19 to TRBJ1-2; 7 bases are a match to TRBD1. The source material was T cells isolated from PBMCs. CDR3 residues: CASRTLTGVDYGYTF. The CDR3 coding sequence is TGTGCCAGTAGAACTTTAACAGGGGTCGACTATGGCTACACCTTC. The complete variable domain, with remaining parts taken from reference TRBV19 and TRBJ1-2, reads DGGITQSPKYLFRKEGQNVTLSCEQNLNHDAMYWYRQDPGQGLRLIYYSQIVNDFQKGDIAEGYSVSREKKESFPLTVTSAQKNPTAFYLCASRTLTGVDYGYTFGSGTRLTVV.